This TCR beta chain was profiled in a study of shared clonotypes between healthy human individuals. Study conclusions and caveats: Clonotypes that were shared across a few donors made up around 5% of naive CD4 clonotypes.

Details on this clone: Its target is not known.

This table comes from immunoSEQ multiplex PCR, and its TCRdb copy is limited to in-frame clones, with some not included. The table includes 1.6 million or so clones, 97% to 99% detected once. Donors were healthy HIV-negative adults without recently reported acute infections or vaccinations. Within Nashville, Tennessee resided all donors, each a Caucasian adult. The V end lost 4 bases, the J end lost 4 bases, and 17 bases lay between the germline ends. This CDR3 is built from 15 residues. Per the germline V gene, CDR1 is SGHRS and CDR2 is YFSETQ. The chain links TRBV5-1 to TRBJ2-5, with a tentative D call TRBD1 (6 bases). Sequenced input: naive CD4+ T cells sorted from blood. Subset defined: CD45RA+ positively selected. The receptor comes from a man aged 25-45 years in good health. CDR3 sequence: CASSKQGFFGETQYF. The CDR3 DNA sequence: TGCGCCAGCAGCAAACAGGGTTTTTTTGGAGAGACCCAGTACTTC.